This section outlines one T cell receptor beta chain sequence together with its context. This entry comes from a study of blood T cell repertoires in COVID-19. Study context: COVID-19 samples collected from the United States, Italy and Spain covered acute and convalescent phases. Nucleic acid was either cDNA or gDNA, and it came from T cells, B-cell-depleted T cells, or PBMCs.

Assay: immunoSEQ multiplex PCR; the TCRdb copy retains only in-frame clones and omits some. The profile covers 250,000 to 300,000 clones, with roughly 92% appearing a single time and approximately 2% taken by the ten largest. This receptor was obtained from a woman aged 30 to 39 with COVID-19, enrolled during active disease. What was sequenced was peripheral blood.

This chain's CDR3 is CASSLSVSPYEQYF. The DNA for the CDR3 is TGTGCCAGCAGCTTAAGCGTCTCACCGTACGAGCAGTACTTC. The V call is TRBV7-8, the J call TRBJ2-7, with D hard to call. CDR1 SGHVS and CDR2 FQNEAQ come from the germline V gene. Trimming took off 2 bases at V and 4 bases at J, with 12 bases between the two ends. This CDR3 is built from 14 residues.